These T cell receptor beta chains were read from a single sample in a study of cytomegalovirus exposure and HLA in healthy donors. Clones were read by immunoSEQ multiplex PCR, and TCRdb kept only the in-frame ones, dropping some. This sample has under 150,000 clones; around 82% occur once, and the top ten carry 1.7%. Source material: PBMCs. The source is a boy aged 5-17 years in good health and CMV-seronegative. Both conserved end residues are part of each CDR3. D genes are given only for firm matches. Size is stated for part of the rows, as once, few or many counts, or as a class when the clone is expanded.

DNA: TGTGCCACCAGCAGAGAGGGGGACAGTAGTTCACCCCTCCACTTT
CDR3: CATSREGDSSSPLHF
D: TRBD1
size: .
J: TRBJ1-6
V: TRBV15

DNA: TGTGCCAGCAGCTCCTCCGGACATAACTATGGCTACACCTTC
CDR3: CASSSSGHNYGYTF
D: .
size: .
J: TRBJ1-2
V: TRBV7-2

DNA: TGTGCCAGCAGCTTATGGGCCTTCACAGATACGCAGTATTTT
CDR3: CASSLWAFTDTQYF
D: .
size: .
J: TRBJ2-3
V: TRBV5-6

DNA: TGTGCCAGCTCCCTCATGGGACAGGGGAAGAAAGATACGCAGTATTTT
CDR3: CASSLMGQGKKDTQYF
D: TRBD1
size: .
J: TRBJ2-3
V: TRBV18

DNA: TGCGCCAGCAGCTTGGCTGGCGGGAGGGCGGCTTACGAGCAGTACTTC
CDR3: CASSLAGGRAAYEQYF
D: TRBD2
size: .
J: TRBJ2-7
V: TRBV5-1

DNA: TGTGCCAGCAGCATGGACAGGGCTGTCAATGAGCAGTTCTTC
CDR3: CASSMDRAVNEQFF
D: TRBD1
size: .
J: TRBJ2-1
V: TRBV6-5

DNA: TGCGCCAGCAGCTACAGGGATAATGAGCAGTTCTTC
CDR3: CASSYRDNEQFF
D: .
size: .
J: TRBJ2-1
V: TRBV4-3

DNA: TGCAGCGTTGGCCCAGCCTACGAGCAGTACTTC
CDR3: CSVGPAYEQYF
D: .
size: once
J: TRBJ2-7
V: TRBV29-1

DNA: TGTGCCAGCAGCAACGGACAGGGGGCGTACTATGGCTACACCTTC
CDR3: CASSNGQGAYYGYTF
D: .
size: .
J: TRBJ1-2
V: TRBV21-1

DNA: TGCGCCAGCAGCCAAGGGCCGGGACTACAAGGCAATGAGCAGTTCTTC
CDR3: CASSQGPGLQGNEQFF
D: TRBD2
size: .
J: TRBJ2-1
V: TRBV4-3

DNA: TGTGCCAGCAGTTTATTGAGCGGGAGGGGGACCGGGGAGCTGTTTTTT
CDR3: CASSLLSGRGTGELFF
D: TRBD2
size: .
J: TRBJ2-2
V: TRBV27

DNA: TGTGCCAGCAGCTTCAGCTCCTACGAGCAGTACTTC
CDR3: CASSFSSYEQYF
D: .
size: .
J: TRBJ2-7
V: TRBV5-4

DNA: TGTGCCAGCAGCTTGATCCTGACGAGCGGGGGCACAGATACGCAGTATTTT
CDR3: CASSLILTSGGTDTQYF
D: TRBD2
size: once
J: TRBJ2-3
V: TRBV5-8

DNA: TGTGCCAGCAGCTCGGACAGGGGGCCAACCTATGGCTACACCTTC
CDR3: CASSSDRGPTYGYTF
D: TRBD1
size: once
J: TRBJ1-2
V: TRBV6-6

DNA: TGTGCCAGCAGCGCCCATATGGGGACTGCTAACAATGAGCAGTTCTTC
CDR3: CASSAHMGTANNEQFF
D: .
size: .
J: TRBJ2-1
V: TRBV9

DNA: TGTGCCAGCAGCCAGAGGGCCAGTCCCACTATCTATGGCTACACCTTC
CDR3: CASSQRASPTIYGYTF
D: .
size: once
J: TRBJ1-2
V: TRBV11-2

DNA: TGTGCCAGCAGTTGGGCAGGGCGATCCAGCAATCAGCCCCAGCATTTT
CDR3: CASSWAGRSSNQPQHF
D: .
size: .
J: TRBJ1-5
V: TRBV27

DNA: TGCGCCAGCACCCAAGATTTGGGGGGAGAGACCCAGTACTTC
CDR3: CASTQDLGGETQYF
D: .
size: .
J: TRBJ2-5
V: TRBV4-1

DNA: TGCGCCAGCAGCCAAGACGGGGTAGGGGGGGTTTACGAGCAGTACTTC
CDR3: CASSQDGVGGVYEQYF
D: .
size: .
J: TRBJ2-7
V: TRBV4-3

DNA: TGTGCCAGCAGTTTCGTTGGACAGGGGAAAGATACGCAGTATTTT
CDR3: CASSFVGQGKDTQYF
D: TRBD1
size: .
J: TRBJ2-3
V: TRBV27

DNA: TGTGCCAGCAGCTTAATATCCGGGGATGAAGCTTTCTTT
CDR3: CASSLISGDEAFF
D: .
size: .
J: TRBJ1-1
V: TRBV7-3

DNA: TGTGCCAGCAGCTTACCAAATCAGCCCCAGCATTTT
CDR3: CASSLPNQPQHF
D: .
size: .
J: TRBJ1-5
V: TRBV7-9

DNA: TGTGCCAGCAGCCCGAGCGGGGACACTGAGCAGTACTTC
CDR3: CASSPSGDTEQYF
D: .
size: .
J: TRBJ2-5
V: TRBV7-9

DNA: TGTGCCAGCAGCTATCAAACAGATACGCAGTATTTT
CDR3: CASSYQTDTQYF
D: .
size: .
J: TRBJ2-3
V: TRBV11-3

DNA: TGCGCCAGCAGCCTAAACAGGGTGGTGGGGGAGACCCAGTACTTC
CDR3: CASSLNRVVGETQYF
D: .
size: once
J: TRBJ2-5
V: TRBV5-1

DNA: TGTGCCAGCAGCGTGCGACAGGGGGTCACTGAAGCTTTCTTT
CDR3: CASSVRQGVTEAFF
D: TRBD1
size: .
J: TRBJ1-1
V: TRBV7-2

DNA: TGTGCCTGGATCGGTGGCTTGAGCGGGAGGACGGAGCAGTACTTC
CDR3: CAWIGGLSGRTEQYF
D: TRBD2
size: .
J: TRBJ2-5
V: TRBV30

DNA: TGTGCCAGCCGAGGGCAGCGTAATCAGCCCCAGCATTTT
CDR3: CASRGQRNQPQHF
D: .
size: .
J: TRBJ1-5
V: TRBV6-5

DNA: TGCAGCGTCCAAGAGGGCGGGGAGGTACGAACTGAAGCTTTCTTT
CDR3: CSVQEGGEVRTEAFF
D: .
size: .
J: TRBJ1-1
V: TRBV29-1

DNA: TGCAGCGTTGAAAAAGCCCCGGGAGGCTACACCTTC
CDR3: CSVEKAPGGYTF
D: .
size: .
J: TRBJ1-2
V: TRBV29-1

DNA: TGTGCCAGCAGTTACGCGGGAGATCAGCCCCAGCATTTT
CDR3: CASSYAGDQPQHF
D: .
size: .
J: TRBJ1-5
V: TRBV6-6

DNA: TGCGCCAGCAGCTTGGAGGGAGTAGAGGGAGGGGCTTTCTTT
CDR3: CASSLEGVEGGAFF
D: .
size: .
J: TRBJ1-1
V: TRBV5-1

DNA: TGCAGCGCGACAGGGGGCGAAATCGGGGAGCAGTACTTC
CDR3: CSATGGEIGEQYF
D: TRBD1
size: few
J: TRBJ2-7
V: TRBV29-1

DNA: TGTGCCAGCAGTCCCACAGGGGTAGAGCAGTTCTTC
CDR3: CASSPTGVEQFF
D: TRBD1
size: .
J: TRBJ2-1
V: TRBV6-1

DNA: TGTGCCAGCAGCCCCTCCACGGGACCCCTCCACTTT
CDR3: CASSPSTGPLHF
D: .
size: .
J: TRBJ1-6
V: TRBV27

DNA: TGTGCCAGCAGACCTCCGGGGATAAGTGGCAATGAGCAGTTCTTC
CDR3: CASRPPGISGNEQFF
D: .
size: .
J: TRBJ2-1
V: TRBV7-2

DNA: TGCGCCAGCAGGGGGGGACAGGGGCAATACTACGAGCAGTACTTC
CDR3: CASRGGQGQYYEQYF
D: TRBD1
size: .
J: TRBJ2-7
V: TRBV5-1

DNA: TGTGCCAGCAGCTTAGGGGCAGGAATTAACTATGGCTACACCTTC
CDR3: CASSLGAGINYGYTF
D: .
size: once
J: TRBJ1-2
V: TRBV7-8

DNA: TGTGCCAGCAGCTTAGGGAGTGGCTACACCTTC
CDR3: CASSLGSGYTF
D: .
size: .
J: TRBJ1-2
V: TRBV11-2

DNA: TGTGCCACCCCGGACAGGGAAAGCTACGAGCAGTACTTC
CDR3: CATPDRESYEQYF
D: TRBD1
size: .
J: TRBJ2-7
V: TRBV6-1

DNA: TGTGCCCTCCACCCAGCGGGAGCGGAGACCCAGTACTTC
CDR3: CALHPAGAETQYF
D: TRBD2
size: .
J: TRBJ2-5
V: TRBV2

DNA: TGCAGCGTTGATACAGGACAGGGGGACAATGAGCAGTTCTTC
CDR3: CSVDTGQGDNEQFF
D: TRBD1
size: .
J: TRBJ2-1
V: TRBV29-1

DNA: TGTGCCAGCAGCGGGGGACTGTCTGGATCCTACAATGAGCAGTTCTTC
CDR3: CASSGGLSGSYNEQFF
D: .
size: .
J: TRBJ2-1
V: TRBV27

DNA: TGTGCCAGCTGGAAGACAGGGGGATACGAGCAGTACTTC
CDR3: CASWKTGGYEQYF
D: TRBD1
size: .
J: TRBJ2-7
V: TRBV6-1

DNA: TGTGCCAGCAGTGAATATGGAGGGACAGGGGGCGATTGGGAGCTGTTTTTT
CDR3: CASSEYGGTGGDWELFF
D: TRBD1
size: .
J: TRBJ2-2
V: TRBV25-1

DNA: TGTGCCAGTAGTACACGACTAGCCGAGACCCAGTACTTC
CDR3: CASSTRLAETQYF
D: TRBD2
size: .
J: TRBJ2-5
V: TRBV19

DNA: TGCAGCGTTGAGATCCGCGGCAACGAGCAGTACTTC
CDR3: CSVEIRGNEQYF
D: .
size: once
J: TRBJ2-7
V: TRBV29-1

DNA: TGTGCCAGCAGCTTGGGCGGGAGGGCCTACGAGCAGTACTTC
CDR3: CASSLGGRAYEQYF
D: TRBD2
size: few
J: TRBJ2-7
V: TRBV5-8

DNA: TGTGCCAGTACCCCCCTCCTAGCGGGAGACCACGAGCAGTACTTC
CDR3: CASTPLLAGDHEQYF
D: TRBD2
size: .
J: TRBJ2-7
V: TRBV19

DNA: TGTGCCAGCAGTCACCCGCAAACAGGGGGCTTTAGTGGCTACACCTTC
CDR3: CASSHPQTGGFSGYTF
D: TRBD1
size: .
J: TRBJ1-2
V: TRBV25-1

DNA: TGTGCCACCAGCAGGAGGGAGAGGTTTTTTGTAGATACGCAGTATTTT
CDR3: CATSRRERFFVDTQYF
D: .
size: .
J: TRBJ2-3
V: TRBV15

DNA: TGCGCCAGCAGCTTCCGGGACAGAAGGACTGATCCTTTCTACGAGCAGTACTTC
CDR3: CASSFRDRRTDPFYEQYF
D: TRBD1
size: .
J: TRBJ2-7
V: TRBV5-1

DNA: TGTGCCAGCAGTCGTACAGGGATCGAGACCCAGTACTTC
CDR3: CASSRTGIETQYF
D: .
size: .
J: TRBJ2-5
V: TRBV5-4

DNA: TGTGCCAGCAGCTCCGGGACAGGGGACGCGAGTGGTGAAAAACTGTTTTTT
CDR3: CASSSGTGDASGEKLFF
D: TRBD1
size: .
J: TRBJ1-4
V: TRBV5-4

DNA: TGTGCCACCAGCAGCCCACAGGGGTTGTTAGCTTTCTTT
CDR3: CATSSPQGLLAFF
D: TRBD1
size: once
J: TRBJ1-1
V: TRBV15

DNA: TGCGCCAGCAGCCAAGTGGCAGGGGGTGGCTACCCCTTC
CDR3: CASSQVAGGGYPF
D: TRBD1
size: few
J: TRBJ1-2
V: TRBV4-3